This record concerns one T cell receptor beta chain sequence. Sequencing was performed with immunoSEQ multiplex PCR; in TCRdb, only in-frame clones are kept and a portion is missing. The sample carries about 20,000 clones, roughly nine tenths recorded once. The V end lost 5 bases, the J end lost 2 bases, and 12 bases lay between the germline ends. From germline, CDR1 is SEHNR and CDR2 FQNEAQ (reference sequence). CDR3 length: 14 residues. This specimen comes from a study of T cells in localized non-small cell lung cancer. This TCR was recovered from a man between 40 and 70 years old with stage II squamous cell lung carcinoma. Sequenced here: PBMCs, sampled before any cancer treatment. This chain joins TRBV7-9 and TRBJ2-5; perhaps TRBD2 as D (6 bases). CDR3 nucleotides: TGTGCCAGCAGCGGTCGACTAGAACAAGAGACCCAGTACTTC. Translation gives CASSGRLEQETQYF. Using reference TRBV7-9 and TRBJ2-5 for the parts outside the CDR3, the full variable domain is DTGVSQNPRHKITKRGQNVTFRCDPISEHNRLYWYRQTLGQGPEFLTYFQNEAQLEKSRLLSDRFSAERPKGSFSTLEIQRTEQGDSAMYLCASSGRLEQETQYFGPGTRLLVL.